This T cell receptor (beta chain) was documented in a study of regulatory T cells in long-lasting Graves disease. The sample's time point: newly diagnosed GD, antithyroid drugs for less than 3 months. PBMC RNA was the source of the TCR library. iRepertoire HTBI primers and Arm-PCR of CDR3 regions built TCR beta libraries. MiXCR was run by TCRdb on the multiplex PCR reads, yielding one entry per CDR3 protein. The sample consists of about 540,000 distinct CDR3 sequences, 13% of them appearing once. This CDR3 is built from 13 residues. Germline loops: CDR1 DFQATT, CDR2 SNEGSKA (reference sequence). Trimming stripped 6 bases from V and 3 bases from J, with 14 bases between. This sample also belongs to another study, concerning T cells in Graves' hyperthyroidism and ophthalmopathy. In that study: Primed by the HTBI set, a first-round RT-PCR was run on the TCR CDR3.

Specimen: peripheral blood mononuclear cells (PBMCs), collected at new diagnosis, from a patient treated with antithyroid drugs. The receptor's source is a man aged 25 to 40 with Graves disease. The chain is built from TRBV20-1 and TRBJ2-5, with no clear D. The DNA for the CDR3 is TGCAGTGCAGTCTCCGGCGCCAAAGAGACCCAGTACTTC. Protein product: CSAVSGAKETQYF.